These T cell receptor beta chains were read from a single sample in a study of control samples from healthy donors and cancer patients. The repertoire was sequenced with immunoSEQ multiplex PCR; TCRdb's copy has only in-frame clones and lacks some. Of around 80,000 clones listed, 88% are singletons. Specimen: blood. These receptors were taken from a woman between 45 and 60 years old in good health. Both conserved end residues are trimmed from each CDR3.

V: TRBV9; J: TRBJ1-5; CDR3: ASSVGVGGGQPQH
V: TRBV24-1; J: TRBJ2-3; CDR3: AIGHSAQFTDTQY
V: TRBV5-1; J: TRBJ1-3; CDR3: ASSRPGDSRSGNTIY
V: TRBV30; J: TRBJ1-1; CDR3: AWSVGNTEAF
V: TRBV18; J: TRBJ1-6; CDR3: ASSPFSGTGEYNSPLH
V: TRBV19; J: TRBJ1-4; CDR3: ASSMAGQRKLF
V: TRBV15; J: TRBJ1-1; CDR3: ATSRDRDSGGKYTEAF
V: TRBV10-3; J: TRBJ2-3; CDR3: AIASGGPTDTQY
V: TRBV4-1; J: TRBJ1-1; CDR3: ASSTRPTESHTEAF
V: TRBV19; J: TRBJ1-1; CDR3: ASSAINTGGVAEAF
V: TRBV24-1; J: TRBJ1-4; CDR3: ATSDPGTDEEKLF
V: TRBV12-5; J: TRBJ1-3; CDR3: ASGHESGNTIY
V: TRBV7-9; J: TRBJ2-7; CDR3: ASSRRGTDTTLEQY
V: TRBV4-1; J: TRBJ1-1; CDR3: ASSQSALMNTEAF
V: TRBV5-4; J: TRBJ1-6; CDR3: ASSLAALDPNSPLH
V: TRBV6-5; J: TRBJ1-1; CDR3: ASSISGGLDTEAF
V: TRBV7-8; J: TRBJ1-5; CDR3: ASSLERSVVGQPQH
V: TRBV19; J: TRBJ2-7; CDR3: ASSDPSGGGSYEQY
V: TRBV5-5; J: TRBJ1-5; CDR3: ASSPWAPSNQPQH
V: TRBV9; J: TRBJ1-6; CDR3: ASSPREGSYNSPLH
V: TRBV14; J: TRBJ2-3; CDR3: ASSSGTHDRDTQY
V: TRBV18; J: TRBJ2-6; CDR3: ASSPLQGQGSGANVLT
V: TRBV3-1/TRBV3-2; J: TRBJ1-1; CDR3: ASSLFTGDPEAF
V: TRBV5-1; J: TRBJ1-1; CDR3: ASTGPGVNTEAF
V: TRBV7-9; J: TRBJ2-7; CDR3: ASSPEGGGRSYEQY
V: TRBV18; J: TRBJ1-5; CDR3: ASSPDRNQPQH
V: TRBV28; J: TRBJ2-7; CDR3: ASSPAYGTALRVEQY
V: TRBV27; J: TRBJ1-1; CDR3: ASRAYGRVGNTEAF
V: TRBV6-5; J: TRBJ1-1; CDR3: ASSFDRANTEAF
V: TRBV20-1; J: TRBJ1-2; CDR3: SARIPDGYT
V: TRBV3-1/TRBV3-2; J: TRBJ2-2; CDR3: ASSQGQGTGELF
V: TRBV7-9; J: TRBJ1-1; CDR3: ASSLITGEAF
V: TRBV6-5; J: TRBJ1-1; CDR3: ASLRYNTEAF
V: TRBV2; J: TRBJ1-2; CDR3: ASSEGGPNYGYT
V: TRBV3-1/TRBV3-2; J: TRBJ2-3; CDR3: ASSQDAGASGTDTQY
V: TRBV24-1; J: TRBJ2-7; CDR3: ATETAGTSGLFAYEQY
V: TRBV3-1/TRBV3-2; J: TRBJ1-1; CDR3: ASSQDSAGRMAF
V: TRBV7-9; J: TRBJ2-3; CDR3: ASSSTSTGAGGLVDTQY
V: TRBV3-1/TRBV3-2; J: TRBJ2-1; CDR3: ASSQVLRGDLYNEQF
V: TRBV6-5; J: TRBJ2-2; CDR3: ASSYSPSSEELF
V: TRBV7-2; J: TRBJ1-4; CDR3: ASSFFRESWLF
V: TRBV5-8; J: TRBJ2-7; CDR3: ASSLRRNSYEQY
V: TRBV5-1; J: TRBJ1-2; CDR3: ASSFDTYNDYGYT
V: TRBV5-4; J: TRBJ1-2; CDR3: ASPGTGHGYT
V: TRBV2; J: TRBJ2-3; CDR3: ASSGGVFSTDTQY
V: TRBV18; J: TRBJ2-7; CDR3: ASSPNQDPYEQY
V: TRBV19; J: TRBJ1-1; CDR3: ASSINRNTEAF
V: TRBV3-1/TRBV3-2; J: TRBJ1-5; CDR3: ASSQGTSQH
V: TRBV18; J: TRBJ1-1; CDR3: ASSPPNQGGAF
V: TRBV11-2; J: TRBJ1-4; CDR3: ASSLVANEKLF
V: TRBV9; J: TRBJ1-2; CDR3: ASSVSRIDGYT
V: TRBV29-1; J: TRBJ1-1; CDR3: SVGKGTANTEAF
V: TRBV12-5; J: TRBJ2-3; CDR3: ASGLGLAGLTDTQY
V: TRBV7-2; J: TRBJ1-2; CDR3: ASSLVGGAGYGYT
V: TRBV3-1/TRBV3-2; J: TRBJ2-3; CDR3: ASSQDISKADIRQY
V: TRBV10-3; J: TRBJ2-6; CDR3: AISGGVVSGANVLT
V: TRBV11-2; J: TRBJ2-3; CDR3: ASSFRVLRGIISTDTQY